This T cell receptor (beta chain) was documented in a study of blood T cell repertoires in COVID-19. Study in general: The United States, Italy and Spain were the sources of the acute and convalescent COVID-19 samples.

The protocol was immunoSEQ multiplex PCR, while the TCRdb copy is restricted to in-frame clones and leaves out a portion. Among about 250,000 clones listed, around 90% were seen once. V was cut by 3 bases and J by 5 bases, with 14 bases left in between. The length of the CDR3 is 14 residues. CDR1 is SQVTM and CDR2 is ANQGSEA in the germline V gene. This chain connects TRBV29-1 to TRBJ2-1; no clear D. Specimen: peripheral blood. The TCR originated in a man aged 25 to 45 with COVID-19, enrolled during active disease. The CDR3, as DNA: TGCAGCGTTGAGAAGGTCCTGGGCAACAATGAGCAGTTCTTC. Its protein is CSVEKVLGNNEQFF.